This is a list of T cell receptor beta chains from one sample in a study of T cell changes during pregnancy in multiple sclerosis. Profiled with immunoSEQ multiplex PCR; TCRdb holds only in-frame clones, not every one. Here the sample spans 65,000 to 70,000 clones, about 92% being singletons. The sample was peripheral blood, taken in the third trimester of pregnancy. Receptors were obtained from a female donor in good health, enrolled as a control in a pregnancy study. Both conserved end residues are part of each CDR3. Fields, in order: V gene, J gene, CDR3 protein.

>TRBV27|TRBJ2-1
CASSLRTSGSGYNEQFF
>TRBV19|TRBJ1-2
CASRFRTGRGAGYTF
>TRBV4-1|TRBJ2-5
CASSQLAFFGGQETQYF
>TRBV18|TRBJ2-7
CASSPPKTGAYEQYF
>TRBV11-2|TRBJ2-7
CASSLRERGEQYF
>TRBV2|TRBJ2-7
CASKTSASSYEQYF
>TRBV7-9|TRBJ2-7
CASITGGDSYEQYF
>TRBV7-2|TRBJ2-7
CASSLEGLPREQYF
>TRBV5-4|TRBJ1-1
CASSPQGPAFRAEAFF
>TRBV6-5|TRBJ1-2
CASRNPNSYYGYTF
>TRBV19|TRBJ1-2
CASSIAQGTNYGYTF
>TRBV7-3|TRBJ2-3
CASSLNANRQGTQYF
>TRBV30|TRBJ2-7
CAWSVNRREQYF
>TRBV9|TRBJ2-3
CASSLAGDTDTQYF
>TRBV2|TRBJ2-3
CASSLRKGQGGEYF
>TRBV6-8|TRBJ2-7
CASSETSGATYEQYF
>TRBV7-3|TRBJ2-2
CASSPSGSRRELFF
>TRBV6-5|TRBJ1-6
CASSYRTGTSPLHF
>TRBV7-2|TRBJ1-3
CASSLSGKSGNTIYF
>TRBV7-6|TRBJ1-4
CASSGPGQGREKLFF
>TRBV7-9|TRBJ2-1
CASSFRTSGSYNEQFF
>TRBV6-1|TRBJ1-2
CASSEREGSYGYTF
>TRBV12-5|TRBJ1-5
CASGLTQGRIQPQHF
>TRBV5-5|TRBJ2-5
CASSFLPGNQETQYF
>TRBV6-5|TRBJ2-3
CASSYGGSSTDTQYF
>TRBV7-8|TRBJ1-2
CASSLGARNYGYTF
>TRBV6-6|TRBJ2-1
CASSLAGGPWNEQFF
>TRBV10-2|TRBJ2-3
CASSRDRGTDTQYF
>TRBV5-1|TRBJ1-5
CASSSQGEQPQHF
>TRBV2|TRBJ1-5
CASSDPVTHDRAGRHF
>TRBV2|TRBJ1-5
CASKGQVEKPQHF
>TRBV5-1|TRBJ2-5
CASSLVGGGYPQETQYF
>TRBV7-3|TRBJ1-2
CASSPPSGVPRLTF
>TRBV18|TRBJ1-2
CASSPGPGQDYGYTF
>TRBV28|TRBJ2-1
CASSSPGQVYNEQFF
>TRBV18|TRBJ2-1
CASSPIGLSSYNEQFF
>TRBV7-9|TRBJ2-1
CASSPAGKRGPSNEQFF
>TRBV7-2|TRBJ2-7
CASSLTSWAGYEQYF
>TRBV27|TRBJ2-1
CATQGRPRGEQFF
>TRBV15|TRBJ1-1
CATSREEAGTEAFF
>TRBV29-1|TRBJ1-2
CSASTGGNYGYTF
>TRBV11-1|TRBJ1-1
CASSPSEGGKAFF
>TRBV9|TRBJ1-1
CASSVEGQGAWPEAFF
>TRBV7-2|TRBJ1-3
CASSPHGGETSGNTIYF
>TRBV7-2|TRBJ2-1
CASTGGPSGYNEQFF
>TRBV7-2|TRBJ2-1
CASSLGPGNNEQFF
>TRBV27|TRBJ1-2
CASSFLKGVANYGYTF